This T cell receptor beta chain was found in a study of cytomegalovirus exposure and HLA in healthy donors. Looking at the study overall: The early release's HLA-typed donors yielded roughly 85 million unique TCRs.

Study-level points and caveats: The study had only CMV serostatus as immune exposure information.

Concerning this clone itself: The antigen is undetermined. A read error may produce the germline difference seen at one junction end.

The CDR3 is made up of 15 amino acids. Germline loops: CDR1 SGHTA, CDR2 FQGNSA. Vbeta (60) and Jbeta (13) primers were used in the PCR. Sequenced by immunoSEQ multiplex PCR; TCRdb stores in-frame clones only, minus some. The sample has around 98,000 clones, roughly 73% seen once. The origin of this receptor is a middle-aged woman in good health and CMV-seronegative. The gene calls are TRBV7-2 and TRBJ1-2; a possible D gene is TRBD1 (6 bases). Sequenced material: PBMCs. CDR3 loop: CASSLGGFRGGGYPF. For the CDR3, the DNA is TGTGCCAGCAGCTTAGGAGGGTTCCGCGGCGGGGGCTACCCCTTC. Drawing the rest from reference TRBV7-2 and TRBJ1-2, the complete variable domain is GAGVSQSPSNKVTEKGKDVELRCDPISGHTALYWYRQSLGQGLEFLIYFQGNSAPDKSGLPSDRFSAERTGGSVSTLTIQRTQQEDSAVYLCASSLGGFRGGGYPFGSGTRLTVV.